Presented here are 11 T cell receptor beta chains from one specimen sequenced in a study of T cell responses to AZD1222 COVID-19 vaccine. Using immunoSEQ multiplex PCR, the repertoire was profiled, and TCRdb retains in-frame clones only, with some absent. The sample has around 140,000 clones, about 93% seen once; the top ten hold about 3.7%. Source: peripheral blood, taken on day 0 of AZD1222 vaccination. The origin of the receptors is an adult in good health.

J is TRBJ2-5 and V is TRBV18; TRBD1 might be the D (6 bases). Germline V gene data show CDR1 as KGHSH and CDR2 as LQKENI. There are 13 residues in the CDR3. V was shortened by 4 bases and J by 3 bases, with 9 bases between the two germline ends. The CDR3: CASSQPGEETQYF. CDR3 sequence (DNA): TGTGCCAGCTCACAGCCAGGGGAAGAGACCCAGTACTTC.

The chain joins TRBV18 to TRBJ1-1, with TRBD1 as a possible D gene (5 bases). Trimming shortened V by 3 bases and J by 1 base, and 15 bases separated the two germline ends. Germline V gene data show CDR1 as KGHSH and CDR2 as LQKENI. The CDR3 is 16 residues long. In nucleotides, the CDR3 is TGTGCCAGCTCACCCAAAAGGGGAAGTGCGAACACTGAAGCTTTCTTT. The encoded protein is CASSPKRGSANTEAFF.

The rearrangement uses TRBV5-8 and TRBJ1-6, with 10 bases fitting TRBD1. CDR1 and CDR2 (germline): SGHTS, YDEGEE. V was pared by 4 bases and J by 7 bases, with 5 bases of the junction left unmatched. CDR3 length equals 15 residues. In DNA, the CDR3 is TGTGCCAGCAGCCCCCCGGGACAGGGGAATTCACCCCTCCACTTT. Its translation is CASSPPGQGNSPLHF.

The V gene is TRBV28, the J gene TRBJ1-5, with D maybe TRBD1 (5 bases). This CDR3 comprises 13 residues. The germline V gene has CDR1 MDHEN and CDR2 SYDVKM. V was pared by 7 bases and J by 7 bases, with 14 bases between. CDR3 sequence reads: CASISWGKQPQHF. The DNA for the CDR3 is TGTGCCAGCATCTCGTGGGGGAAGCAGCCCCAGCATTTT.

This clone showed up just once. The chain carries TRBV18 and TRBJ2-2; no clear D gene. The CDR3 has 14 amino acids. Germline CDR1 KGHSH, CDR2 LQKENI. The ends were cut back, 1 base at V and 2 bases at J, with 5 bases in the middle. Here the CDR3 reads CASSPLPNTGELFF. DNA for the CDR3: TGTGCCAGCTCACCACTACCCAACACCGGGGAGCTGTTTTTT.

The rearrangement links TRBV7-9 to TRBJ1-4; the D is unclear. The CDR3 totals 14 residues. The V end lost 3 bases, the J end lost 0 bases, and 5 bases lay between the germline ends. The germline V gene encodes CDR1 SEHNR and CDR2 FQNEAQ (reference sequence). This CDR3 reads CASSFGSTNEKLFF. The CDR3 bases are TGTGCCAGCAGCTTTGGATCAACTAATGAAAAACTGTTTTTT.

J is TRBJ2-5 and V is TRBV7-2; D is undetermined. The V end was cut by 4 bases, the J end by 0 bases, with 12 bases between. The germline V gene encodes CDR1 SGHTA and CDR2 FQGNSA. The CDR3 is made up of 15 amino acids. The CDR3 nucleotides read TGTGCCAGCAGCTCCGGCCCTGGTTACCAAGAGACCCAGTACTTC. It is translated as CASSSGPGYQETQYF.

V and J are TRBV5-1 and TRBJ2-5; D gene unclear. Trimming left V 4 bases short and J 3 bases short, with 13 bases between. Per germline, CDR1 SGHRS and CDR2 YFSETQ. This CDR3 has 14 amino acids. The DNA of the CDR3 is TGCGCCAGCAGCCCACATCGGAACGAAGAGACCCAGTACTTC. This encodes CASSPHRNEETQYF. The full variable domain, completed using reference TRBV5-1 and TRBJ2-5, is KAGVTQTPRYLIKTRGQQVTLSCSPISGHRSVSWYQQTPGQGLQFLFEYFSETQRNKGNFPGRFSGRQFSNSRSEMNVSTLELGDSALYLCASSPHRNEETQYFGPGTRLLVL.

The V call is TRBV28, the J call TRBJ1-2, with 8 bases aligning to TRBD1. This CDR3 contains 18 residues. Germline CDR1 MDHEN, CDR2 SYDVKM. Trimming at V came to 3 bases and at J to 0 bases, leaving 12 bases not matched to a gene. The chain's CDR3 is CASSFGVSGGLANYGYTF. DNA for the CDR3: TGTGCCAGCAGTTTCGGTGTGTCAGGGGGCCTAGCTAACTATGGCTACACCTTC.

The genes are TRBV7-8 and TRBJ2-7; D possibly uses TRBD1 or TRBD2 (5 bases each). The germline CDR1 and CDR2 sequences are SGHVS and FQNEAQ. V was trimmed by 5 bases and J by 7 bases, leaving 18 bases between them. The CDR3 sequence is 14 residues long. This CDR3 is CASSVTVFSGEQYF. In DNA, the CDR3 is TGTGCCAGCAGCGTGACAGTCTTTTCGGGGGAGCAGTACTTC. Filled out from reference TRBV7-8 and TRBJ2-7, the complete variable domain reads GAGVSQSPRYKVAKRGQDVALRCDPISGHVSLFWYQQALGQGPEFLTYFQNEAQLDKSGLPSDRFFAERPEGSVSTLKIQRTQQEDSAVYLCASSVTVFSGEQYFGPGTRLTVT.

This clone was counted a single time. The chain links TRBV3-1 (or the pseudogene TRBV3-2) to TRBJ1-6; D is perhaps TRBD1 (5 bases). Trimming took off 2 bases at V and 6 bases at J, with 14 bases between the two ends. The CDR3 is 16 amino acids. CDR1 is LGHDT, CDR2 YNNKEL, per germline (reference sequence). DNA of the CDR3: TGTGCCAGCAGCCAACCGCGGGGGTGCCCTAATTCACCCCTCCACTTT. Translating gives CASSQPRGCPNSPLHF.